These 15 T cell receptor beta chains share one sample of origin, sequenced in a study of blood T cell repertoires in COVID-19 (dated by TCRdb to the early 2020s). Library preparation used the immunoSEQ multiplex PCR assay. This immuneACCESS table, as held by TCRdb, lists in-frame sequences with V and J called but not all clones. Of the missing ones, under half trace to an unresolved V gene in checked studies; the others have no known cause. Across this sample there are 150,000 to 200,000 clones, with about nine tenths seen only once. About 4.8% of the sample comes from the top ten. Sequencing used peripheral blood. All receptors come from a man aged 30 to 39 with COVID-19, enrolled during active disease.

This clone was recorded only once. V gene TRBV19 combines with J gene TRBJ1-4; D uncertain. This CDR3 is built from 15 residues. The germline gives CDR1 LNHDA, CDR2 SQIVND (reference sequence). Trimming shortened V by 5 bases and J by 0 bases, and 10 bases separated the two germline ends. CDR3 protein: CASSPTSATNEKLFF. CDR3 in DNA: TGTGCCAGTAGTCCCACAAGCGCAACTAATGAAAAACTGTTTTTT.

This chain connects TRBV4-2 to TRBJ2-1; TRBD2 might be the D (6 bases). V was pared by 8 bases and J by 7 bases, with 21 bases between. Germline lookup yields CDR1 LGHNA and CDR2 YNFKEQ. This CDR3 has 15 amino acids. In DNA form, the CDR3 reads TGTGCCAGCGCTAGTTGGAGGGATCTTGAGAATGAGCAGTTCTTC. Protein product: CASASWRDLENEQFF.

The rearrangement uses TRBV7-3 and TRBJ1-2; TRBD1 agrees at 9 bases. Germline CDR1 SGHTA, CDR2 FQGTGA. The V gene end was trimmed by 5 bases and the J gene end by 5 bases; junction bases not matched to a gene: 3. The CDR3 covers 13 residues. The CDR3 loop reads CASSPTGGYGYTF. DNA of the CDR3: TGTGCCAGCAGCCCGACAGGGGGGTATGGCTACACCTTC. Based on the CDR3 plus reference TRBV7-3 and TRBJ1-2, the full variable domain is GAGVSQTPSNKVTEKGKYVELRCDPISGHTALYWYRQSLGQGPEFLIYFQGTGAADDSGLPNDRFFAVRPEGSVSTLKIQRTERGDSAVYLCASSPTGGYGYTFGSGTRLTVV.

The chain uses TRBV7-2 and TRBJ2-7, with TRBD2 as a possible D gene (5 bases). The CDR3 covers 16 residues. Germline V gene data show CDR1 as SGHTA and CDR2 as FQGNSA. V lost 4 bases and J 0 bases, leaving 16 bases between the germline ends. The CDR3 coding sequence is TGTGCCAGCAGCTCGAGAAACCTCGGGAACTCCTACGAGCAGTACTTC. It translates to CASSSRNLGNSYEQYF.

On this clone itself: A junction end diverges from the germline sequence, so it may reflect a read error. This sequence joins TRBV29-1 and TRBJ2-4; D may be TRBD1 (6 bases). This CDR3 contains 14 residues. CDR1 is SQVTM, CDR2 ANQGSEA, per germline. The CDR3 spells CSVEGIRGVGIQYF. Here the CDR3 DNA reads TGCAGCGTCGAAGGGATCAGGGGAGTTGGCATTCAGTACTTC.

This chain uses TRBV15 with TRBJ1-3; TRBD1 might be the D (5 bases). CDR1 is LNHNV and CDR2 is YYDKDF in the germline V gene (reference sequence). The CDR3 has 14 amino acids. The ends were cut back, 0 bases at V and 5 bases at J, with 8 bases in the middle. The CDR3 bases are TGTGCCACCAGCAGAGACAGGGATAGAAACACCATATATTTT. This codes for CATSRDRDRNTIYF.

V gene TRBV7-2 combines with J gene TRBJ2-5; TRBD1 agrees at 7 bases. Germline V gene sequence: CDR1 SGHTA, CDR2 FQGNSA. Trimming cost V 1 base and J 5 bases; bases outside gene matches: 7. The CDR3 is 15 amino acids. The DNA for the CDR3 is TGTGCCAGCAGCTTAGGAGGGGACAGCTGGGAGACCCAGTACTTC. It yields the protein CASSLGGDSWETQYF. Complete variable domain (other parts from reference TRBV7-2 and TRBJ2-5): GAGVSQSPSNKVTEKGKDVELRCDPISGHTALYWYRQSLGQGLEFLIYFQGNSAPDKSGLPSDRFSAERTGGSVSTLTIQRTQQEDSAVYLCASSLGGDSWETQYFGPGTRLLVL.

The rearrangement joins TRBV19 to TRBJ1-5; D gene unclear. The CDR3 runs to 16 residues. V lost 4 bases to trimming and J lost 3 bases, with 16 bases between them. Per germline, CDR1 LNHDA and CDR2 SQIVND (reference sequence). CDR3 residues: CASSTPGEAPNQPQHF. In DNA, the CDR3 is TGTGCCAGTAGTACTCCGGGAGAGGCCCCCAATCAGCCCCAGCATTTT.

CDR3 DNA: TGTGCCAGCAGCCTGACAGGGAGTGAGATCTTTTCTGGAAACACCATATATTTT. It codes for CASSLTGSEIFSGNTIYF. The V and J genes are TRBV7-2 and TRBJ1-3; 7 bases are shared with TRBD1. The germline V gene encodes CDR1 SGHTA and CDR2 FQGNSA. With V trimmed by 5 bases and J by 1 base, 14 bases remained unmatched. The CDR3 runs 18 residues.

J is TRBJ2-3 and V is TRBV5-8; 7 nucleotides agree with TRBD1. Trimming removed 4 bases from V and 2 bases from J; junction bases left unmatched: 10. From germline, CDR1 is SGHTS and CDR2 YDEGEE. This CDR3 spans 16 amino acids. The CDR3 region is CASSHHGTALTDTQYF. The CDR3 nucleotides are TGTGCCAGCAGCCATCATGGGACAGCTCTCACAGATACGCAGTATTTT.

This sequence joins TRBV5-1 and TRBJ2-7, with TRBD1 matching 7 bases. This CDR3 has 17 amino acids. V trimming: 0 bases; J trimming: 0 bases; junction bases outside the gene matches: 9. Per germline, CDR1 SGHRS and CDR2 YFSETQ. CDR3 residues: CASSLDAARTGSYEQYF. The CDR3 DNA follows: TGCGCCAGCAGCTTGGACGCAGCACGGACAGGCTCCTACGAGCAGTACTTC.

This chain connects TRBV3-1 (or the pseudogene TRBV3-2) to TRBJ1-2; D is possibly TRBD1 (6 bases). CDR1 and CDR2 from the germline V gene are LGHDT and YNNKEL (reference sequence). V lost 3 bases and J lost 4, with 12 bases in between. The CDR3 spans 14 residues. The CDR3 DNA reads TGTGCCAGCAGCCACAGTATGGACAGCTATGGCTACACCTTC. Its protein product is CASSHSMDSYGYTF.

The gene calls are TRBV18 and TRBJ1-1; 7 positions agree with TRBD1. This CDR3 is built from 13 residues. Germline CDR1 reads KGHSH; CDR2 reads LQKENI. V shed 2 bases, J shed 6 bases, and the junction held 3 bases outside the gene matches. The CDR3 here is CASSPTGDSEAFF. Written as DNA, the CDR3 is TGTGCCAGCTCACCAACAGGGGATTCTGAAGCTTTCTTT.

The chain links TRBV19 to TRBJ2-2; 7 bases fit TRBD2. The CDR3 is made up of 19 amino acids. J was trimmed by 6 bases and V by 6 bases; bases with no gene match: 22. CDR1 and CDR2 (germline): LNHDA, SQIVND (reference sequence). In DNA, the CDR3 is TGTGCCAGTAGCAGCATCCGGGGGGTCGTTGGGGAAATGGCCGGGGAGCTGTTTTTT. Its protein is CASSSIRGVVGEMAGELFF. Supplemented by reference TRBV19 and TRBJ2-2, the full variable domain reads DGGITQSPKYLFRKEGQNVTLSCEQNLNHDAMYWYRQDPGQGLRLIYYSQIVNDFQKGDIAEGYSVSREKKESFPLTVTSAQKNPTAFYLCASSSIRGVVGEMAGELFFGEGSRLTVL.

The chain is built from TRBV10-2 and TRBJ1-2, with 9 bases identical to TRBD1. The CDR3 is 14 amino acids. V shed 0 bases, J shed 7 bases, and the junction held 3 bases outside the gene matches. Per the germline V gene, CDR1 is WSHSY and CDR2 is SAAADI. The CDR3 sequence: CASSESGQGAGYTF. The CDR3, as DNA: TGCGCCAGCAGTGAGTCGGGACAGGGCGCTGGCTACACCTTC.